What follows are 10 T cell receptor beta chains derived from one specimen sequenced in a study of cytomegalovirus exposure and HLA in healthy donors. The PCR made use of 60 Vbeta and 13 Jbeta primers. Some clones are missing from TCRdb's copy, which holds only in-frame ones; the method was immunoSEQ multiplex PCR. This table has 200,000 to 250,000 clones, 77% appearing once. Sequencing was done on a sample of PBMCs. These receptors were obtained from a woman aged 55-69 years in good health and CMV-seropositive.

The V and J genes are TRBV6-6 and TRBJ2-5, with D unclear. V was cut by 7 bases and J by 3 bases, with 6 bases left in between. Germline V gives CDR1 MNHNY, CDR2 SVGAGI (reference sequence). CDR3 length equals 11 residues. This CDR3 reads CASNKEETQYF. CDR3 DNA: TGTGCCAGCAACAAAGAAGAGACCCAGTACTTC.

The V call is TRBV28, the J call TRBJ1-2; 10 bases fit TRBD1. V was pared by 6 bases and J by 6 bases, with 7 bases of the junction left unmatched. The CDR3 extends over 14 amino acids. The germline V gene encodes CDR1 MDHEN and CDR2 SYDVKM. The CDR3 protein is CASRPGQGSDGYTF. DNA of the CDR3: TGTGCCAGCAGGCCGGGACAGGGGTCGGATGGCTACACCTTC.

This clone was picked up one time. The chain combines TRBV4-2 with TRBJ1-2; no definite D call. Germline values: CDR1 LGHNA, CDR2 YNFKEQ. Trimming left V 0 bases short and J 0 bases short, with 11 bases between. The CDR3 is 16 amino acids. This chain's CDR3 is CASSQDGPDSNYGYTF. Written as DNA, the CDR3 is TGTGCCAGCAGCCAAGATGGGCCTGATTCTAACTATGGCTACACCTTC.

This clone showed up just once. This chain links TRBV4-3 with TRBJ2-6; D remains ambiguous. The CDR3 length is 14 residues. With 4 bases removed from V and 4 bases from J, the gap between germline ends came to 8 bases. CDR1 and CDR2 from the germline V gene are LGHNA and YSLEER. The CDR3 reads CASSLERGANVLTF. The DNA of the CDR3 is TGCGCCAGCAGCCTCGAGCGCGGGGCCAACGTCCTGACTTTC.

The chain combines TRBV30 with TRBJ2-3, with TRBD2 as a possible D gene (5 bases). The germline V and J ends were trimmed by 2 bases and 4 bases, with 13 bases remaining between them. Germline CDR1 GTSNPN, CDR2 SVGIG (reference sequence). The CDR3 length is 14 residues. The CDR3 protein is CAWSMDWGSDTQYF. The DNA of the CDR3 is TGTGCCTGGAGTATGGACTGGGGATCAGATACGCAGTATTTT.

The chain has TRBV7-8 and TRBJ2-1; 7 nucleotides match TRBD2. This CDR3 is built from 15 residues. CDR1 SGHVS and CDR2 FQNEAQ come from the germline V gene. J lost 3 bases, V lost 5 bases, and 7 bases had no gene match. CDR3 coding DNA: TGTGCCAGCAGCCCTTTCAGCGGGGACTACAATGAGCAGTTCTTC. Its protein is CASSPFSGDYNEQFF.

The chain carries TRBV7-9 and TRBJ2-7; D is unclear. CDR1 SEHNR and CDR2 FQNEAQ come from the germline V gene (reference sequence). V was trimmed by 1 base and J by 4 bases, leaving 5 bases between them. The CDR3 covers 12 residues. CDR3 in DNA: TGTGCCAGCAGCTTAGATCTTTACGAGCAGTACTTC. Protein: CASSLDLYEQYF.

This chain uses TRBV18 with TRBJ2-7; 9 nucleotides match TRBD1. The V segment lost 3 bases and the J segment 2 bases; nucleotides outside the gene matches: 2. This CDR3 region has 14 residues. CDR1 and CDR2 from the germline V gene are KGHSH and LQKENI. For the CDR3, the DNA is TGTGCCAGCTCACCGGGACAGGGAACCTACGAGCAGTACTTC. It is translated as CASSPGQGTYEQYF.

The rearrangement links TRBV18 to TRBJ2-2; the D gene is possibly TRBD1 (6 bases). The CDR3 consists of 16 residues. Trimming cost V 3 bases and J 1 base, with 12 bases left between them. The V gene's germline CDR1 is KGHSH and CDR2 LQKENI. CDR3 nucleotide sequence: TGTGCCAGCTCACCCCGACGGACAGAGAACACCGGGGAGCTGTTTTTT. Translated: CASSPRRTENTGELFF.

This clone was seen more than once but under ten times. The chain combines TRBV18 with TRBJ2-7, with TRBD1 identical over 8 bases. This CDR3 has 17 residues. Trimming at V came to 3 bases and at J to 5 bases, leaving 15 bases not matched to a gene. The germline gives CDR1 KGHSH, CDR2 LQKENI. The CDR3, as DNA: TGTGCCAGCTCACCTAACGTAGGACAGGGCGGCAACCACGAGCAGTACTTC. Translation: CASSPNVGQGGNHEQYF.